The clone carrying this T cell receptor beta chain showed up just once. Its cognate antigen is unknown. These data come from a study of CD8+CD57+ T cells in acquired aplastic anemia. The wider study: DNA recovered from sorted CD4+ and CD8+ cells had a mean of around 3.2 ug.

The germline V and J ends were trimmed by 2 bases and 6 bases, with 17 bases remaining between them. This CDR3 contains 14 residues. In germline, CDR1 is DFQATT, CDR2 SNEGSKA (reference sequence). General study results and limits: Comparison of patients with controls identified around 28 shared CD8+ CDR3 sequences.

The authors sequenced patients whose flow cytometry had shown CD8+CD57+ cell expansion. As a group, the patients uniformly had severe acquired aplastic anemia. At the time of blood sampling, patients had not yet received any therapy. TCR beta VDJ and CDR3 were profiled, and genomic DNA was the template. TCRdb processed the reads anew with MiXCR; each CDR3 protein has one entry. Of about 200,000 distinct CDR3 sequences detected, approximately 51% appear once; the ten largest clones hold about 20%. Sequenced material: sorted CD4+, CD8+, or CD8+CD57+ T cells (not recorded which) from PBMCs. This receptor was identified in a human donor with aplastic anemia. This chain connects TRBV20-1 to TRBJ2-7, with D maybe TRBD2 (7 bases). The CDR3 loop is CSARNGSGGVEQYF. As DNA, the CDR3 is TGCAGTGCTAGAAATGGTTCGGGGGGCGTCGAGCAGTACTTC.